This T cell receptor beta chain derives from a study of T cell responses to AZD1222 COVID-19 vaccine. Whole-study context: Pooling covered second doses at about 4 or about 12 weeks.

The repertoire was sequenced with immunoSEQ multiplex PCR; TCRdb's copy has only in-frame clones and lacks some. The sample has roughly 120,000 clones; approximately 91% are singletons. In this sample, this clone turned up a few times. This CDR3 region has 14 residues. V gave up 6 bases and J gave up 0 bases, with 12 bases separating them. CDR1 is MNHEY, CDR2 SVGAGI, per germline. V and J are TRBV6-5 and TRBJ2-7; D tentatively reads TRBD1 or TRBD2 (5 bases each). The sample consisted of peripheral blood, taken on day 0 of AZD1222 vaccination. The source is an adult in good health. CDR3 sequence: CASRTGTRSYEQYF. Written as DNA, the CDR3 is TGTGCCAGCAGGACCGGGACCCGCTCCTACGAGCAGTACTTC.